The 5 T cell receptor beta chains given below trace back to one sample, sequenced in a study of blood T cell repertoires in COVID-19 (dated by TCRdb to the early 2020s). The method behind the library was the immunoSEQ multiplex PCR assay. TCRdb limited this immuneACCESS table to in-frame rearrangements with V and J called. A share of clones is missing; checked studies link under half to unresolved V genes, and the rest is unexplained. For this sample there are about 180,000 clones; more than 70% appear just once. Together, the top ten hold roughly 6% of the sample. Input material: PBMCs or T cells enriched from blood (not recorded which). These receptor sequences come from a man in his forties who had recovered from COVID-19.

V gene TRBV4-1 combines with J gene TRBJ1-4; D may be TRBD1 (5 bases). Germline V gives CDR1 MGHRA, CDR2 YSYEKL. The CDR3 is made up of 15 amino acids. V was trimmed by 3 bases and J by 0 bases, leaving 8 bases between them. The CDR3 DNA is TGCGCCAGCAGCCAGGGGGGGTCAACTAATGAAAAACTGTTTTTT. Translated: CASSQGGSTNEKLFF.

The V gene is TRBV21-1, the J gene TRBJ2-7; TRBD1 reflects the table's D call only, with no check against the DNA. TRBV21-1 is annotated as a pseudogene. The CDR3 length is 15 residues. The CDR3 region has the DNA TGTGCCAGCGGGAAAGGGTGGGGGCAGTGGGACGAGCAGTACTTC. Protein product: CASGKGWGQWDEQYF.

The chain is built from TRBV7-8 and TRBJ1-2, with D perhaps matching TRBD1 (6 bases). The ends were cut back, 1 base at V and 8 bases at J, with 23 bases in the middle. CDR3 size: 17 residues. The germline V gene has CDR1 SGHVS and CDR2 FQNEAQ. DNA of the CDR3: TGTGCCAGCAGCTTAGAGTGGCAGGGGTTAGGATTACAGGGCTACACCTTC. This codes for CASSLEWQGLGLQGYTF.

V usage is TRBV5-4 and J usage is TRBJ1-3; 7 bases align to TRBD1. Germline CDR1 reads SGHNT; CDR2 reads YYREEE (reference sequence). This CDR3 is 16 amino acids long. Unmatched junction bases numbered 3, after V lost 0 bases and J lost 0 bases. CDR3 coding DNA: TGTGCCAGCAGCTTGGGGGGACAGAGCTCTGGAAACACCATATATTTT. Translating it yields CASSLGGQSSGNTIYF.

V usage is TRBV5-1 and J usage is TRBJ1-1; 8 nucleotides match TRBD1. V lost 2 bases, J lost 8 bases, and 14 bases stayed unmatched. Germline CDR1 and CDR2: SGHRS and YFSETQ. This CDR3 has 16 amino acids. CDR3 protein: CASSFRGAGGSLEAFF. The CDR3 nucleotides are TGCGCCAGCAGCTTTAGGGGGGCAGGGGGCTCACTGGAAGCTTTCTTT.